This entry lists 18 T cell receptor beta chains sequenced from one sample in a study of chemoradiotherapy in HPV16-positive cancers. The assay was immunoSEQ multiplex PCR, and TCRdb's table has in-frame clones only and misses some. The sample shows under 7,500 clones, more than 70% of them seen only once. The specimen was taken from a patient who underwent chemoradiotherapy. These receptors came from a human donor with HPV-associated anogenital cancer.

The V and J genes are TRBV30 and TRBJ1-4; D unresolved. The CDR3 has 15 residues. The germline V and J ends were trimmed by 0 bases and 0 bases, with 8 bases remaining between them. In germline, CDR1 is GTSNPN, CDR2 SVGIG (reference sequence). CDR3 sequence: CAWSVKGSTNEKLFF. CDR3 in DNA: TGTGCCTGGAGTGTAAAGGGTTCAACTAATGAAAAACTGTTTTTT.

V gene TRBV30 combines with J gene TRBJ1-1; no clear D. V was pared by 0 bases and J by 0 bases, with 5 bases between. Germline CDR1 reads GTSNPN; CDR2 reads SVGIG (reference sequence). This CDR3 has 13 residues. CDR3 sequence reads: CAWSVRVNTEAFF. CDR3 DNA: TGTGCCTGGAGTGTTAGGGTGAACACTGAAGCTTTCTTT.

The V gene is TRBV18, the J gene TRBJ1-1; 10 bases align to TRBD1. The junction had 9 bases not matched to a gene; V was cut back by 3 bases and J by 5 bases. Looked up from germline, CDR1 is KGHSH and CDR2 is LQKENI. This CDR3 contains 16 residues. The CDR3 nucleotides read TGTGCCAGCTCACCCATGACAGGGGGCGGAAGGACTGAAGCTTTCTTT. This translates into CASSPMTGGGRTEAFF.

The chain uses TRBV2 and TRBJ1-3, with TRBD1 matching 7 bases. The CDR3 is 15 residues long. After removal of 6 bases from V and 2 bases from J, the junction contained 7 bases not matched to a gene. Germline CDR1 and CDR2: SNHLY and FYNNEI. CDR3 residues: CASSLRQGTGNTIYF. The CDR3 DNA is TGTGCCAGCAGCCTCAGACAGGGAACTGGAAACACCATATATTTT.

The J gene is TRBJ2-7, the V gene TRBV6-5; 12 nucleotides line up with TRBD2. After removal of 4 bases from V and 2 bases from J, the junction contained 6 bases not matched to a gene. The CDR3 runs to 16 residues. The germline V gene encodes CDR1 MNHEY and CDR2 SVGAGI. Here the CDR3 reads CASSSLLAGGTYEQYF. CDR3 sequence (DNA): TGTGCCAGCAGTTCTCTACTAGCGGGAGGCACCTACGAGCAGTACTTC.

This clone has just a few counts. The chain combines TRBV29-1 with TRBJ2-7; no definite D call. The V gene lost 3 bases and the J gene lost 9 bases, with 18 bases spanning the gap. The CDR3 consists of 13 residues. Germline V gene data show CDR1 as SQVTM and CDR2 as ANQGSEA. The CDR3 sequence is CSVEFGASIGQYF. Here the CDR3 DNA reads TGCAGCGTTGAGTTTGGAGCGTCGATTGGGCAGTACTTC.

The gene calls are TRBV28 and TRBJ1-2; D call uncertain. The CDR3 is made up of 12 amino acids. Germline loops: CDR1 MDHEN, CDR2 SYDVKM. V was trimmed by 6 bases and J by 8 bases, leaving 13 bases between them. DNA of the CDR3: TGTGCCAGCAGAGGACGCGGTCGGGGCTACACCTTC. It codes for CASRGRGRGYTF.

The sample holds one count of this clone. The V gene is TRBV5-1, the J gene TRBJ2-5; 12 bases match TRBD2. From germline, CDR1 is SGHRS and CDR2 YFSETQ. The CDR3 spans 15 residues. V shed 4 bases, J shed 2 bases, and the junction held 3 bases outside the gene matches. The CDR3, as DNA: TGCGCCAGCAGCCAGGGGACTAGCGGGCAAGAGACCCAGTACTTC. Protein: CASSQGTSGQETQYF.

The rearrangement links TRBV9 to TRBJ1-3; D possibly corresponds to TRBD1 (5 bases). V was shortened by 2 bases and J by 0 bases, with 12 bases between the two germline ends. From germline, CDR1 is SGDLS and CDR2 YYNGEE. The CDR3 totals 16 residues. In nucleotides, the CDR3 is TGTGCCAGCAGCGTTGACAGACCAAGCTCTGGAAACACCATATATTTT. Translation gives CASSVDRPSSGNTIYF.

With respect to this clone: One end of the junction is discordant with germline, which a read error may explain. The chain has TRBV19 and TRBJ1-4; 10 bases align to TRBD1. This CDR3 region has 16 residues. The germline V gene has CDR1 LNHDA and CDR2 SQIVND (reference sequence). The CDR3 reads CASSIGTGATNEKLFF. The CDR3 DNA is TGTGCCAGTAGCATAGGGACAGGGGCGACTAATGAAAAACTGTTTTTT.

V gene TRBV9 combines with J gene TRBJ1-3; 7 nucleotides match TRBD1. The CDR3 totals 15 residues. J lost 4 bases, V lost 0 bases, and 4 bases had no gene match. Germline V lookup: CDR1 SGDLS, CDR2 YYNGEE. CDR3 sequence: CASSVGKGAGNTIYF. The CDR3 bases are TGTGCCAGCAGCGTAGGGAAGGGGGCCGGAAACACCATATATTTT.

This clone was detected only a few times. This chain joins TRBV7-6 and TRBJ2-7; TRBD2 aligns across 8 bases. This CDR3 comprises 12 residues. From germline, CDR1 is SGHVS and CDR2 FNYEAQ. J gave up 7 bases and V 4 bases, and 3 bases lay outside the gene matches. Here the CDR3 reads CASSSGGVEQYF. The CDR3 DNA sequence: TGTGCCAGCAGCTCCGGGGGGGTAGAGCAGTACTTC.

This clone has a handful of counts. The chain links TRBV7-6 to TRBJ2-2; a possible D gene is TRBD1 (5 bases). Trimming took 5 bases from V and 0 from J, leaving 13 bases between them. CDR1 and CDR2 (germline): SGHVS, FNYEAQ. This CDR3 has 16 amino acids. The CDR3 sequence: CASSPRQTANTGELFF. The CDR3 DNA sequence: TGTGCCAGCAGCCCAAGACAGACCGCGAACACCGGGGAGCTGTTTTTT.

In nucleotides, the CDR3 is TGTGCCAGCAGCTCAAGGGGGACCTCCGAGCAGTACGTC. The encoded protein is CASSSRGTSEQYV. The chain has TRBV7-9 and TRBJ2-7; D possibly corresponds to TRBD1 (6 bases). CDR1 is SEHNR and CDR2 is FQNEAQ in the germline V gene (reference sequence). V lost 4 bases and J 6 bases, leaving 13 bases between the germline ends. This CDR3 spans 13 amino acids.

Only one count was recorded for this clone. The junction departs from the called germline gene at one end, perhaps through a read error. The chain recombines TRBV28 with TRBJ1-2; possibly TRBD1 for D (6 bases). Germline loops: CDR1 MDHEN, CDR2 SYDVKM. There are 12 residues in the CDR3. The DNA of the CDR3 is TGTACCAGTAAGACAGGTTTAGAAGGCTACACCTTC. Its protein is CTSKTGLEGYTF.

The CDR3 protein is CASSKANEDRLGSDEQYF. In DNA form, the CDR3 reads TGTGCCAGCAGCAAAGCGAATGAGGACAGACTAGGCAGCGACGAGCAGTACTTC. The chain recombines TRBV21-1 with TRBJ2-7. TRBV21-1 is flagged as a pseudogene. This CDR3 spans 18 amino acids.

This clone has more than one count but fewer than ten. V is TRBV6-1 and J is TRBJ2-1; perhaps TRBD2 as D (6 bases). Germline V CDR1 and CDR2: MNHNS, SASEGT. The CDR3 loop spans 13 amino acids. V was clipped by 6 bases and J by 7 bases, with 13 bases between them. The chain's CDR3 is CASRDYLGNEQFF. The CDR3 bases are TGTGCCAGCAGGGACTACTTAGGGAATGAGCAGTTCTTC.

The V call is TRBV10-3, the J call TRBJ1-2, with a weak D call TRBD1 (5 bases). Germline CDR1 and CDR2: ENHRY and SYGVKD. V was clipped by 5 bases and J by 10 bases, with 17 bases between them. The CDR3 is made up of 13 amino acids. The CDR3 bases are TGTGCCATCAGTCTCCGGGACGAGAGCTACTACACCTTC. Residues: CAISLRDESYYTF.